This is a list of T cell receptor beta chains from one sample in a study of PD-1 blockade in classical Hodgkin lymphoma. Generated by immunoSEQ multiplex PCR, the TCRdb table keeps only in-frame clones and is missing some. The top ten hold roughly 2% of the sample, which has over 85,000 clones, about 92% seen once. The sequences come from peripheral blood mononuclear cells (PBMCs), collected before the fourth cycle of nivolumab. The receptor set was obtained from a human donor with classical Hodgkin lymphoma. The CDR3 runs from the conserved cysteine through the conserved F or W. The order of the fields is CDR3 protein, CDR3 DNA, clone size, V gene, D gene, CDR3 length, J gene. A D gene is named only where the DNA matches it firmly. Some rows mark clone size as missing; the rest say once, few, many or name a class of expanded clone.

cdr3_aa: CASSYAPYNEQFF; cdr3_nt: TGTGCCAGCAGTTATGCCCCGTACAATGAGCAGTTCTTC; clone_size: NA; v_call: TRBV6-6; d_call: NA; cdr3_length: 13; j_call: TRBJ2-1
cdr3_aa: CASRFTWTGGGIGYGYTF; cdr3_nt: TGTGCCAGCCGTTTCACCTGGACAGGGGGCGGGATTGGCTATGGCTACACCTTC; clone_size: NA; v_call: TRBV27; d_call: TRBD1; cdr3_length: 18; j_call: TRBJ1-2
cdr3_aa: CACSDRHEQYF; cdr3_nt: TGTGCCTGCAGCGACAGGCACGAGCAGTACTTC; clone_size: NA; v_call: TRBV30; d_call: NA; cdr3_length: 11; j_call: TRBJ2-7
cdr3_aa: CASSHTTGGSGSYEQYF; cdr3_nt: TGTGCCAGCAGCCATACTACAGGGGGTTCTGGCTCCTACGAGCAGTACTTC; clone_size: NA; v_call: TRBV14; d_call: TRBD1; cdr3_length: 17; j_call: TRBJ2-7
cdr3_aa: CASSLERTSNEQFF; cdr3_nt: TGTGCCAGCAGCTTAGAGAGGACCAGTAATGAGCAGTTCTTC; clone_size: NA; v_call: TRBV7-2; d_call: NA; cdr3_length: 14; j_call: TRBJ2-1
cdr3_aa: CASSQEDRGYTGELFF; cdr3_nt: TGTGCCAGCAGCCAGGAGGACAGGGGTTATACCGGGGAGCTGTTTTTT; clone_size: NA; v_call: TRBV14; d_call: TRBD1; cdr3_length: 16; j_call: TRBJ2-2
cdr3_aa: CASSGGHLSYEQYF; cdr3_nt: TGTGCCAGCAGCGGGGGCCACCTCTCCTACGAGCAGTACTTC; clone_size: NA; v_call: TRBV2; d_call: NA; cdr3_length: 14; j_call: TRBJ2-7
cdr3_aa: CASSFGTGVEKLFF; cdr3_nt: TGTGCCAGCAGTTTTGGGACAGGCGTTGAAAAACTGTTTTTT; clone_size: NA; v_call: TRBV27; d_call: TRBD1; cdr3_length: 14; j_call: TRBJ1-4
cdr3_aa: CASSLALAAVPYNEQFF; cdr3_nt: TGTGCTAGCAGCTTAGCACTAGCGGCTGTACCCTACAATGAGCAGTTCTTC; clone_size: NA; v_call: TRBV7-7; d_call: TRBD2; cdr3_length: 17; j_call: TRBJ2-1
cdr3_aa: CASSLKGARSYEQYF; cdr3_nt: TGTGCCAGCAGTTTAAAGGGAGCGCGCTCCTACGAGCAGTACTTC; clone_size: once; v_call: TRBV28; d_call: NA; cdr3_length: 15; j_call: TRBJ2-7
cdr3_aa: CASSSPNSILQETQYF; cdr3_nt: TGTGCCAGCAGCTCCCCAAATAGTATTCTCCAAGAGACCCAGTACTTC; clone_size: once; v_call: TRBV7-8; d_call: NA; cdr3_length: 16; j_call: TRBJ2-5
cdr3_aa: CASSVRDGTDTQYF; cdr3_nt: TGTGCCAGCAGTGTAAGGGACGGCACAGATACGCAGTATTTT; clone_size: NA; v_call: TRBV28; d_call: NA; cdr3_length: 14; j_call: TRBJ2-3
cdr3_aa: CASSLGLQVRYNEQFF; cdr3_nt: TGTGCCAGCAGCTTAGGCCTCCAGGTGAGGTACAATGAGCAGTTCTTC; clone_size: NA; v_call: TRBV7-8; d_call: NA; cdr3_length: 16; j_call: TRBJ2-1
cdr3_aa: CASGLVHRGGIPRQGNEKLFF; cdr3_nt: TGTGCTAGTGGTTTGGTACATAGGGGGGGGATTCCCCGACAGGGTAATGAAAAACTGTTTTTT; clone_size: few; v_call: TRBV12-5; d_call: TRBD1; cdr3_length: 21; j_call: TRBJ1-4
cdr3_aa: CSVEEDRWDSEAFF; cdr3_nt: TGCAGCGTTGAGGAGGACCGTTGGGACAGTGAAGCTTTCTTT; clone_size: once; v_call: TRBV29-1; d_call: TRBD1; cdr3_length: 14; j_call: TRBJ1-1
cdr3_aa: CASRSPLSGNTIYF; cdr3_nt: TGTGCCAGCAGAAGCCCTCTCTCTGGAAACACCATATATTTT; clone_size: NA; v_call: TRBV6-5; d_call: NA; cdr3_length: 14; j_call: TRBJ1-3
cdr3_aa: CASSPRQGSGNTIYF; cdr3_nt: TGTGCCAGCTCACCCCGACAGGGTTCTGGAAACACCATATATTTT; clone_size: NA; v_call: TRBV18; d_call: TRBD1; cdr3_length: 15; j_call: TRBJ1-3
cdr3_aa: CASSYSGGTEAFF; cdr3_nt: TGTGCCAGCAGTTACTCTGGGGGAACTGAAGCTTTCTTT; clone_size: NA; v_call: TRBV6-5; d_call: NA; cdr3_length: 13; j_call: TRBJ1-1
cdr3_aa: CASSQGRRVYEQYF; cdr3_nt: TGCGCCAGCAGCCAAGGAAGGAGGGTGTACGAGCAGTACTTC; clone_size: NA; v_call: TRBV4-1; d_call: NA; cdr3_length: 14; j_call: TRBJ2-7
cdr3_aa: CASGSGKPTEAFF; cdr3_nt: TGTGCCAGCGGGTCTGGGAAACCCACTGAAGCTTTCTTT; clone_size: NA; v_call: TRBV27; d_call: NA; cdr3_length: 13; j_call: TRBJ1-1
cdr3_aa: CATSRVREDSEQYF; cdr3_nt: TGTGCCACCAGCAGAGTGAGGGAGGACAGCGAGCAGTACTTC; clone_size: NA; v_call: TRBV15; d_call: NA; cdr3_length: 14; j_call: TRBJ2-7
cdr3_aa: CASSLLWESTDTQYF; cdr3_nt: TGTGCCAGCAGCTTATTGTGGGAAAGCACAGATACGCAGTATTTT; clone_size: NA; v_call: TRBV11-2; d_call: NA; cdr3_length: 15; j_call: TRBJ2-3
cdr3_aa: CSVEVAGTGGETQYF; cdr3_nt: TGCAGCGTTGAAGTCGCCGGGACAGGGGGAGAGACCCAGTACTTC; clone_size: NA; v_call: TRBV29-1; d_call: TRBD1; cdr3_length: 15; j_call: TRBJ2-5
cdr3_aa: CASGFTPGLARKGTGELFF; cdr3_nt: TGTGCTAGTGGTTTTACCCCGGGACTAGCGAGGAAGGGCACCGGGGAGCTGTTTTTT; clone_size: NA; v_call: TRBV12-5; d_call: TRBD2; cdr3_length: 19; j_call: TRBJ2-2
cdr3_aa: CASSPRQGGYNEQFF; cdr3_nt: TGTGCTAGCAGCCCCCGACAGGGTGGCTACAATGAGCAGTTCTTC; clone_size: NA; v_call: TRBV7-7; d_call: TRBD1; cdr3_length: 15; j_call: TRBJ2-1
cdr3_aa: CASRASGTGLGYTF; cdr3_nt: TGTGCCAGCAGGGCCTCTGGGACAGGGCTTGGCTACACCTTC; clone_size: NA; v_call: TRBV6-1; d_call: TRBD1; cdr3_length: 14; j_call: TRBJ1-2
cdr3_aa: CASSLPNSGNTIYF; cdr3_nt: TGTGCCAGCAGCTTGCCAAACTCTGGAAACACCATATATTTT; clone_size: NA; v_call: TRBV5-8; d_call: NA; cdr3_length: 14; j_call: TRBJ1-3
cdr3_aa: CASSLGGYYEQYF; cdr3_nt: TGTGCCAGCAGCTTGGGGGGTTATTACGAGCAGTACTTC; clone_size: once; v_call: TRBV5-6; d_call: NA; cdr3_length: 13; j_call: TRBJ2-7
cdr3_aa: CASGYEQYF; cdr3_nt: TGTGCCAGCGGCTACGAGCAGTACTTC; clone_size: NA; v_call: TRBV2; d_call: NA; cdr3_length: 9; j_call: TRBJ2-7
cdr3_aa: CAIRGTSGRGGTDTQYF; cdr3_nt: TGTGCCATCAGGGGGACTAGCGGGAGAGGGGGCACAGATACGCAGTATTTT; clone_size: NA; v_call: TRBV10-3; d_call: TRBD2; cdr3_length: 17; j_call: TRBJ2-3
cdr3_aa: CASSLRYAYEQYF; cdr3_nt: TGCGCCAGCAGCTTGAGGTATGCCTACGAGCAGTACTTC; clone_size: NA; v_call: TRBV5-1; d_call: NA; cdr3_length: 13; j_call: TRBJ2-7
cdr3_aa: CASSLTGASYEQYF; cdr3_nt: TGTGCCAGCAGCCTGACAGGGGCTTCCTACGAGCAGTACTTC; clone_size: NA; v_call: TRBV27; d_call: TRBD1; cdr3_length: 14; j_call: TRBJ2-7
cdr3_aa: CASSDTQTGAKQYF; cdr3_nt: TGTGCCAGCAGTGATACCCAGACAGGGGCCAAGCAGTACTTC; clone_size: NA; v_call: TRBV6-5; d_call: TRBD1; cdr3_length: 14; j_call: TRBJ2-7
cdr3_aa: CARPGLAGISSYNEQFF; cdr3_nt: TGTGCCCGCCCGGGACTAGCGGGGATTAGCTCCTACAATGAGCAGTTCTTC; clone_size: NA; v_call: TRBV6-4; d_call: TRBD2; cdr3_length: 17; j_call: TRBJ2-1
cdr3_aa: CASSLREGAAGANVLTF; cdr3_nt: TGTGCCAGCAGCTTACGGGAGGGGGCGGCTGGGGCCAACGTCCTGACTTTC; clone_size: NA; v_call: TRBV9; d_call: NA; cdr3_length: 17; j_call: TRBJ2-6